The clone carrying this T cell receptor beta chain was recorded many times. This sample was included in a study of T cells in Graves' hyperthyroidism and ophthalmopathy. Researchers took RNA transcripts and amplified the TCR beta CDR3 regions from them. First-round RT-PCR targeting the TCR CDR3 was performed with the HTBI primer set. From the multiplex PCR reads, TCRdb called clonotypes with MiXCR, one entry per CDR3 protein. The sample lists 530,000 or so distinct CDR3 sequences; 40% to 55% were seen once. The ends lost 6 bases at V and 4 bases at J; junction bases unmatched: 18. This CDR3 has 17 residues. CDR1 is DFQATT, CDR2 SNEGSKA, per germline (reference sequence).

Sequenced: peripheral blood or thyroid tissue (not recorded which). The sequence came from a woman aged 18-29 years with Graves' hyperthyroidism. The chain joins TRBV20-1 to TRBJ2-7, with TRBD2 matching 10 bases. The CDR3 DNA reads as TGCAGTGCGAGACACATAGCTAGCGGGAGTAATTGGTACGAGCAGTACTTC. Translated: CSARHIASGSNWYEQYF.